The T cell receptor beta chain described here comes from a study of molecular identifiers for immune sequencing clone quantification. General study findings and limits: Over 97% of effector molecules, but under 1% in naive cells, were held by clones with more than 20 RNA copies. Identical TCR molecules that share a barcode could lead to an underestimation of highly expanded clone sizes.

At least ten counts were recorded for this clonotype. Its antigen is unidentified. V was cut by 0 bases and J by 7 bases, with 10 bases left in between. The CDR3 is 15 amino acids. Germline V gene data show CDR1 as LGHNA and CDR2 as YSLEER. A single record per CDR3 protein comes from TCRdb applying MiXCR to the PCR reads. This table holds a few hundred thousand distinct CDR3 sequences, about a fifth found once. The rearrangement links TRBV4-3 to TRBJ1-6; D ambiguous. The source of this sequence is a human donor in good health. Some libraries in this study had Jurkat cell RNA spiked in. Sequences were obtained from naive CD8+ T cells from blood, with Jurkat cell RNA spiked in. Specified subset: FACS-sorted CD8+CD4-CCR7+CD45RA+ naive T cells. The CDR3 nucleotides are TGCGCCAGCAGCCAAGATCGGGGTTCCAATTCACCCCTCCACTTT. Translation gives CASSQDRGSNSPLHF.